The next 10 T cell receptor beta chains were all read from a single sample in a study of CD8 T cells in ankylosing spondylitis. Study-level findings and limits: Blood from ankylosing spondylitis patients appeared to carry a characteristic roughly 8-variant TCR beta motif.

TCRdb re-derived calls from the 5' RACE reads in MiXCR, one entry per CDR3 protein. The data contain more than 600,000 distinct CDR3 sequences, 15% to 20% of them singletons. No antigens are known for them. Sequencing used blood, either unsorted or a sorted T cell fraction (not recorded which). Every receptor here comes from a male donor with ankylosing spondylitis.

The CDR3 here is CASSGEITSPSSYNEQFF. Written as DNA, the CDR3 is TGTGCCAGCAGTGGTGAGATCACCTCCCCAAGCTCCTACAATGAGCAGTTCTTC. The chain links TRBV12-3 or TRBV12-4 to TRBJ2-1; no definite D call. With 5 bases removed from V and 0 bases from J, the gap between germline ends came to 20 bases. This CDR3 comprises 18 residues.

The V and J genes are TRBV5-1 and TRBJ2-5; no clear D gene. There are 15 residues in the CDR3. CDR1 and CDR2 (germline): SGHRS, YFSETQ. The V end lost 2 bases, the J end lost 2 bases, and 13 bases lay between the germline ends. The CDR3 sequence is CASSFGPVPQETQYF. The CDR3 nucleotides read TGCGCCAGCAGCTTTGGGCCCGTCCCTCAAGAGACCCAGTACTTC.

This clonotype was detected many times. CDR3 region: CASSQTGASGNTIYF. The CDR3 coding sequence is TGCGCCAGCAGCCAAACAGGAGCTTCTGGAAACACCATATATTTT. This chain connects TRBV4-1 to TRBJ1-3, with TRBD1 as a possible D gene (5 bases). The germline V gene encodes CDR1 MGHRA and CDR2 YSYEKL. Trimming left V 2 bases short and J 1 base short, with 9 bases between. The CDR3 extends over 15 amino acids.

This clonotype has more than one count but fewer than ten. The genes are TRBV27 and TRBJ2-7; 7 nucleotides match TRBD2. Germline trimming cut 5 bases from V and 7 bases from J; bases unmatched to any gene: 11. The CDR3 is 14 residues long. The germline gives CDR1 MNHEY, CDR2 SMNVEV (reference sequence). The CDR3 loop is CASSGAGSVGEQYF. The CDR3, as DNA: TGTGCCAGCAGTGGAGCGGGGAGCGTGGGTGAGCAGTACTTC.

This chain joins TRBV7-9 and TRBJ2-1; 7 bases agree with TRBD1. Germline V CDR1 and CDR2: SEHNR, FQNEAQ (reference sequence). The CDR3 has 15 amino acids. V was pared by 4 bases and J by 5 bases, with 8 bases of the junction left unmatched. The CDR3 DNA follows: TGTGCCAGCAGCTCACTCGGGACAGCACACAATGAGCAGTTCTTC. It is translated as CASSSLGTAHNEQFF.

This chain uses TRBV6-1 with TRBJ2-2; a weak D match, TRBD2 (6 bases). The ends were cut back, 5 bases at V and 3 bases at J, with 13 bases in the middle. Germline V lookup: CDR1 MNHNS, CDR2 SASEGT. The CDR3 totals 15 residues. Written as DNA, the CDR3 is TGTGCCAGCAGTAGGGCCGGGGGTGACACCGGGGAGCTGTTTTTT. Translating gives CASSRAGGDTGELFF.

This clonotype was detected ten times or more. The rearrangement joins TRBV20-1 to TRBJ1-1; weak D call: TRBD1 (5 bases). The CDR3 is made up of 13 amino acids. CDR1 is DFQATT, CDR2 SNEGSKA, per germline (reference sequence). V lost 7 bases and J lost 0, with 12 bases in between. This CDR3 is CSGRGPMNTEAFF. In DNA form, the CDR3 reads TGCAGTGGCCGGGGCCCCATGAACACTGAAGCTTTCTTT.

This chain links TRBV24-1 with TRBJ2-3; D remains unclear. In germline, CDR1 is KGHDR, CDR2 SFDVKD. The CDR3 consists of 15 residues. V dropped 1 base and J dropped 4 bases, with 11 bases sitting between them. CDR3 sequence reads: CATSDFSSHADTQYF. DNA for the CDR3: TGTGCCACCAGTGATTTCTCCAGCCACGCAGATACGCAGTATTTT.

Comment on this clonotype: One junction end disagrees with the germline gene, perhaps due to a read error. This chain uses TRBV11-2 with TRBJ2-2; TRBD1 aligns across 7 bases. The CDR3 extends over 16 amino acids. Germline CDR1 and CDR2: SGHAT and FQNNGV. DNA of the CDR3: TGTGCCAGCACCTTACTGGGACAGCTGAACACCGGGGAGCTGTTTTTT. The encoded protein is CASTLLGQLNTGELFF.

The chain joins TRBV2 to TRBJ1-5, with a possible D match to TRBD1 (6 bases). Between the trimmed V and J ends, which lost 8 bases and 0 bases, there was a span of 14 bases. Germline CDR1 and CDR2: SNHLY and FYNNEI. This CDR3 is built from 15 residues. Here the CDR3 reads CASQGGGRSNQPQHF. The CDR3 DNA is TGTGCCAGCCAAGGAGGGGGGCGTAGCAATCAGCCCCAGCATTTT.